A selection of T cell receptor beta chains follows, all from one sample in a study of vaccination and CD4 T cells after COVID-19. For these receptors, no antigen is known. TCRdb independently ran MiXCR on the PCR reads; one entry per CDR3 protein. The table shows some 16,000 distinct CDR3 sequences, with approximately 77% occurring only once. This specimen consisted of CD4+ T cells from blood, cultured in vitro, obtained after SARS-CoV-2 vaccination. The source of these receptors is a human donor who received a COVID-19 vaccine. Each CDR3 is given with its conserved first and last residue. The D gene is left open where the match is weak. Size tells how often a clone was seen (once, few, many) or the class of an expanded clone, and some rows leave it out.

clone_size: .; j_call: TRBJ1-1; d_call: .; v_call: TRBV20-1; cdr3_aa: CSARDMDSNTEAFF; cdr3_nt: TGCAGTGCTAGAGACATGGACAGTAACACTGAAGCTTTCTTT
clone_size: .; j_call: TRBJ1-2; d_call: .; v_call: TRBV2; cdr3_aa: CASSVAGSGGYTF; cdr3_nt: TGTGCCAGCAGTGTTGCGGGTAGTGGGGGCTACACCTTC
clone_size: .; j_call: TRBJ2-3; d_call: .; v_call: TRBV7-6; cdr3_aa: CASSSPKTGTDTQYF; cdr3_nt: TGTGCCAGCAGCTCCCCCAAAACAGGGACAGATACGCAGTATTTT
clone_size: once; j_call: TRBJ2-3; d_call: TRBD2; v_call: TRBV20-1; cdr3_aa: CSARDNWRGGIDTQYF; cdr3_nt: TGCAGTGCTAGAGATAATTGGCGGGGGGGGATAGATACGCAGTATTTT
clone_size: .; j_call: TRBJ1-2; d_call: .; v_call: TRBV2; cdr3_aa: CASSGRDRGNYGYTF; cdr3_nt: TGTGCCAGCAGTGGGAGGGACCGTGGAAACTATGGCTACACCTTC
clone_size: .; j_call: TRBJ2-5; d_call: .; v_call: TRBV20-1; cdr3_aa: CSVRSWQQETQYF; cdr3_nt: TGCAGTGTCCGCTCCTGGCAGCAAGAGACCCAGTACTTC
clone_size: .; j_call: TRBJ2-1; d_call: TRBD2; v_call: TRBV20-1; cdr3_aa: CSARPGTSVSYNEQFF; cdr3_nt: TGCAGTGCTAGACCCGGGACTAGCGTTTCCTACAATGAGCAGTTCTTC
clone_size: .; j_call: TRBJ2-3; d_call: .; v_call: TRBV20-1; cdr3_aa: CSARDSQSTDTQYF; cdr3_nt: TGCAGTGCTAGAGATTCGCAGTCCACAGATACGCAGTATTTT
clone_size: .; j_call: TRBJ1-5; d_call: .; v_call: TRBV19; cdr3_aa: CASSIVGVGGYNQPQHF; cdr3_nt: TGTGCCAGTAGTATAGTAGGGGTAGGGGGTTACAATCAGCCCCAGCATTTT
clone_size: .; j_call: TRBJ1-5; d_call: TRBD1; v_call: TRBV20-1; cdr3_aa: CSASARDRGNQPQHF; cdr3_nt: TGCAGTGCTAGTGCTAGGGACAGGGGTAATCAGCCCCAGCATTTT